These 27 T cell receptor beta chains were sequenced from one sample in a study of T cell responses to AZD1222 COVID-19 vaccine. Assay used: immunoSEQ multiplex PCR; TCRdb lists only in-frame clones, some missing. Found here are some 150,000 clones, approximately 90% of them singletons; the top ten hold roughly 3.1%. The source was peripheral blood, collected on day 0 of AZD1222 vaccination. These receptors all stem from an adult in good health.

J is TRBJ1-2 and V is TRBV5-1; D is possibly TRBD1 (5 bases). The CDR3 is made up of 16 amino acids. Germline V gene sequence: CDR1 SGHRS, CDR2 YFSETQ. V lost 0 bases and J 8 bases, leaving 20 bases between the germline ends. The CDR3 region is CASSLAGDGAAGGYTF. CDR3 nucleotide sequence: TGCGCCAGCAGCTTGGCGGGGGACGGAGCGGCGGGAGGCTACACCTTC. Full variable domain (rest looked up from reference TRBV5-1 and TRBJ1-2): KAGVTQTPRYLIKTRGQQVTLSCSPISGHRSVSWYQQTPGQGLQFLFEYFSETQRNKGNFPGRFSGRQFSNSRSEMNVSTLELGDSALYLCASSLAGDGAAGGYTFGSGTRLTVV.

This CDR3 reads CASSMGLRWEEVRAFF. DNA of the CDR3: TGTGCCAGTAGTATGGGACTCCGATGGGAGGAGGTTCGAGCTTTCTTT. The chain employs TRBV19 and TRBJ1-1; D is possibly TRBD1 (5 bases). Trimming removed 3 bases at V and 10 bases at J, with 24 bases between. The CDR3 is 16 amino acids. From germline, CDR1 is LNHDA and CDR2 SQIVND (reference sequence).

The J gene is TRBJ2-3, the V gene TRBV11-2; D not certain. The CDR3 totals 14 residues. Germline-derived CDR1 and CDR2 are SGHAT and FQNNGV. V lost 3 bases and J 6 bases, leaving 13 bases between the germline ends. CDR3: CASSFPGRRDTQYF. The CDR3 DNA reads TGTGCCAGCAGCTTTCCTGGTAGGCGGGATACGCAGTATTTT.

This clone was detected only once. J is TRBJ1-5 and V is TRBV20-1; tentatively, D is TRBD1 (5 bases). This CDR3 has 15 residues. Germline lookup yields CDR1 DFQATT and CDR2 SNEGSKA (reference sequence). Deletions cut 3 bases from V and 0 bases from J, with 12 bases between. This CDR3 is CSASGGMNSNQPQHF. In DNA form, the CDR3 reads TGCAGTGCTAGTGGGGGAATGAATAGCAATCAGCCCCAGCATTTT.

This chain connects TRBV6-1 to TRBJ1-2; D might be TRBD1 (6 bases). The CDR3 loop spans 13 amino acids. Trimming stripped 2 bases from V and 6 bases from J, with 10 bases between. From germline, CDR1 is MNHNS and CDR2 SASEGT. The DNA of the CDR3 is TGTGCCAGCAGTGAATTGGGGGGGCATGGCTACACCTTC. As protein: CASSELGGHGYTF.

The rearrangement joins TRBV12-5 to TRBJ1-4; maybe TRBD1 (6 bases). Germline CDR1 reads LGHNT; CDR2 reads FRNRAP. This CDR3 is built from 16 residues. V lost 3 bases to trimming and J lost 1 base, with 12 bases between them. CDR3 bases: TGTGCTAGTGGTTTCCTCATACAGGGAACTAATGAAAAACTGTTTTTT. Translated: CASGFLIQGTNEKLFF.

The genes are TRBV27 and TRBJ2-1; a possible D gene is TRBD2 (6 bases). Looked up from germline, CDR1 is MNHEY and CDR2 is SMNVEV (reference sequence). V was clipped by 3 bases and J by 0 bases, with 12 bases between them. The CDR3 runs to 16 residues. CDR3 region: CASSFPSAGSYNEQFF. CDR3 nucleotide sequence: TGTGCCAGCAGTTTCCCCTCAGCGGGCTCCTACAATGAGCAGTTCTTC.

In DNA form, the CDR3 reads TGCGCCAGCAGCCAAGATACCCTGACTTTATACGAGCAGTACTTC. This translates into CASSQDTLTLYEQYF. The chain combines TRBV4-3 with TRBJ2-7; D is uncertain. Trimming stripped 0 bases from V and 4 bases from J, with 13 bases between. The CDR3 extends over 15 amino acids. The germline gives CDR1 LGHNA, CDR2 YSLEER.

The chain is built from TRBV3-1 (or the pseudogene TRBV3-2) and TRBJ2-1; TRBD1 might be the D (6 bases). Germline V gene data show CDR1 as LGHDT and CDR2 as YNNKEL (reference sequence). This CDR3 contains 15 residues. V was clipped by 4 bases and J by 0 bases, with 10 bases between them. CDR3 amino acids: CASSLTQGSYNEQFF. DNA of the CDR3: TGTGCCAGCAGCCTAACACAGGGCTCCTACAATGAGCAGTTCTTC.

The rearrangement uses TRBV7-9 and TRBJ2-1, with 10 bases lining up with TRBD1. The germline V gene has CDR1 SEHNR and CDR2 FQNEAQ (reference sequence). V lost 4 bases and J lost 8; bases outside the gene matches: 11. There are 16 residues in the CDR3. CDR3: CASSSKPGQGIYEQFF. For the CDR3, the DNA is TGTGCCAGCAGCTCGAAACCGGGACAGGGGATCTATGAGCAGTTCTTC.

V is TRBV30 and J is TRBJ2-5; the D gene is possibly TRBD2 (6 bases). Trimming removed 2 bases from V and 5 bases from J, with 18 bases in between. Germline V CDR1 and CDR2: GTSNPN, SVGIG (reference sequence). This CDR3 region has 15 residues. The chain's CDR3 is CAWSLVADPLETQYF. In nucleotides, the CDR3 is TGTGCCTGGAGTTTAGTAGCGGACCCCCTGGAGACCCAGTACTTC.

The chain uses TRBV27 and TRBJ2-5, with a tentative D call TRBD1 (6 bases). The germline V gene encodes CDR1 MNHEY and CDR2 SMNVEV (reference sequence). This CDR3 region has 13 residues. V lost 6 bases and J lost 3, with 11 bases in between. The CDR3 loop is CASSPGQKETQYF. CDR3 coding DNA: TGTGCCAGCAGCCCCGGACAGAAAGAGACCCAGTACTTC.

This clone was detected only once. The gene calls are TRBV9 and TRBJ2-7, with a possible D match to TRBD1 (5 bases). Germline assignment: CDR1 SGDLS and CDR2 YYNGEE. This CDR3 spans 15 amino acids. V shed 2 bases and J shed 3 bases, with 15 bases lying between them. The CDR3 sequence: CASSVSSSQGYEQYF. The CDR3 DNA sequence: TGTGCCAGCAGCGTGAGCTCCTCCCAGGGCTACGAGCAGTACTTC.

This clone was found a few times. The CDR3 is CASSQGDRENQPQHF. Written as DNA, the CDR3 is TGTGCCAGCAGCCAAGGCGACAGGGAGAATCAGCCCCAGCATTTT. The chain joins TRBV3-1 (or the pseudogene TRBV3-2) to TRBJ1-5; 7 bases match TRBD1. Germline CDR1 LGHDT, CDR2 YNNKEL (reference sequence). This CDR3 comprises 15 residues. With V trimmed by 1 base and J by 4 bases, 4 bases remained unmatched.

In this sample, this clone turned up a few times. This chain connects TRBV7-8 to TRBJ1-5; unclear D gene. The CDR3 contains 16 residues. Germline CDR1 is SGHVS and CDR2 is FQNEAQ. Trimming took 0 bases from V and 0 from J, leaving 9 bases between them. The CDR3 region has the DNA TGTGCCAGCAGCTTAGCCCCAAGCGATAGCAATCAGCCCCAGCATTTT. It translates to CASSLAPSDSNQPQHF.

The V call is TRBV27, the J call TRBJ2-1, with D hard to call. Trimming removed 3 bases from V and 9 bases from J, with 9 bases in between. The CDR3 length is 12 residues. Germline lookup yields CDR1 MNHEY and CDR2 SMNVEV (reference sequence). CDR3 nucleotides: TGTGCCAGCAGTTTCCCACATGGTGAGCAGTTCTTC. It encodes CASSFPHGEQFF.

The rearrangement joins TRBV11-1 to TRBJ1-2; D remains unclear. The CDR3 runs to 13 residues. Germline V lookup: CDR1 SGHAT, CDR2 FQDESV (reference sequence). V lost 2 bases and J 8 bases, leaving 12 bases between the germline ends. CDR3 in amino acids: CASSLWENEGYTF. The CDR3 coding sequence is TGTGCCAGCAGCTTATGGGAAAACGAGGGCTACACCTTC.

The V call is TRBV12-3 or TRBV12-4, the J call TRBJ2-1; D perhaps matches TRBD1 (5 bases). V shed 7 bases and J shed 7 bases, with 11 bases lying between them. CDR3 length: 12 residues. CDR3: CASTPTENEQFF. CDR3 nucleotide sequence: TGTGCCAGCACCCCGACAGAAAATGAGCAGTTCTTC.

CDR3 sequence reads: CASSQGPGEWENTEAFF. CDR3 in DNA: TGTGCCAGCAGCCAAGGGCCAGGGGAATGGGAAAACACTGAAGCTTTCTTT. The rearrangement links TRBV13 to TRBJ1-1, with a possible D match to TRBD1 (6 bases). The V end lost 5 bases, the J end lost 2 bases, and 21 bases lay between the germline ends. CDR3 size: 17 residues. The germline gives CDR1 PRHDT, CDR2 FYEKMQ (reference sequence). Full variable domain (remainder filled in from reference TRBV13 and TRBJ1-1): AAGVIQSPRHLIKEKRETATLKCYPIPRHDTVYWYQQGPGQDPQFLISFYEKMQSDKGSIPDRFSAQQFSDYHSELNMSSLELGDSALYFCASSQGPGEWENTEAFFGQGTRLTVV.

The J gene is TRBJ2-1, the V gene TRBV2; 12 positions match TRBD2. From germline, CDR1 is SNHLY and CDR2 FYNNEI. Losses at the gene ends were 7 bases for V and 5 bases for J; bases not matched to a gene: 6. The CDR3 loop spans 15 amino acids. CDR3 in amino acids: CASKGLAGLNNEQFF. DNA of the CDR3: TGTGCCAGCAAAGGACTAGCGGGACTAAACAATGAGCAGTTCTTC.

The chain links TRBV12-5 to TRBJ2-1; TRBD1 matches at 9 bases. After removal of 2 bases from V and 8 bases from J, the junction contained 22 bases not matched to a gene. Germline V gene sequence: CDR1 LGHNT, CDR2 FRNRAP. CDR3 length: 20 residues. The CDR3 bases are TGTGCTAGTGGTTTGTCGACACAGGGGGTGCGGGACAGGGCTGGCGATGAGCAGTTCTTC. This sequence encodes CASGLSTQGVRDRAGDEQFF.

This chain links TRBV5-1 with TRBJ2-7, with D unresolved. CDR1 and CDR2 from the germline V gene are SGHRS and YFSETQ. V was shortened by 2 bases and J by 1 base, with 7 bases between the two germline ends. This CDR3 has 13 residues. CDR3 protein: CASSLVGSYEQYF. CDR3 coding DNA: TGCGCCAGCAGCTTAGTTGGGTCCTACGAGCAGTACTTC.

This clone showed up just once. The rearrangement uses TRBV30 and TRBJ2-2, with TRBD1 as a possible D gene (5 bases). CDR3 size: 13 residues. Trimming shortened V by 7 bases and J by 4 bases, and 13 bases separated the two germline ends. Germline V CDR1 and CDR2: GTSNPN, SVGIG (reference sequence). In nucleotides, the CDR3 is TGTGCCTCACTCCAGGGTTCCACCGGGGAGCTGTTTTTT. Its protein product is CASLQGSTGELFF.

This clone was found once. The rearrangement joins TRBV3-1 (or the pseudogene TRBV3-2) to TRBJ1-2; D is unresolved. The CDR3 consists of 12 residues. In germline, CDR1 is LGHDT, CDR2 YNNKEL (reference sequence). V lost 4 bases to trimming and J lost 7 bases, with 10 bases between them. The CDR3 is CASSPGRGGYTF. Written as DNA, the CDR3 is TGTGCCAGCAGCCCAGGCCGGGGTGGCTACACCTTC.

The CDR3 nucleotides are TGCGCCAGCAGCCAACTACCGGGACAGACCGGGGAGCTGTTTTTT. Residues: CASSQLPGQTGELFF. The V call is TRBV4-1, the J call TRBJ2-2, with 7 positions matching TRBD1. Germline lookup yields CDR1 MGHRA and CDR2 YSYEKL. The CDR3 covers 15 residues. Trimming cost V 2 bases and J 5 bases; bases outside gene matches: 5.

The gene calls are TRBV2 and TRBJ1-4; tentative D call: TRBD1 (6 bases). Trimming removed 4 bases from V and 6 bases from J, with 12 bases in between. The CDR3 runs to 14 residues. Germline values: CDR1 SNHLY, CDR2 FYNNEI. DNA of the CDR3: TGTGCCAGCAGTGGGTCAGGGGTAGATGAAAAACTGTTTTTT. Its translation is CASSGSGVDEKLFF.

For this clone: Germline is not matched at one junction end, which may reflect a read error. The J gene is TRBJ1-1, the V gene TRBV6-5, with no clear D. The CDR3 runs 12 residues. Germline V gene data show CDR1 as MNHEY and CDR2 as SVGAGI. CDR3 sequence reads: CASSDSGLGAFF. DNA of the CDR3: TGTGCCAGCAGTGACTCCGGGCTGGGAGCTTTCTTT.